A single sample gave rise to the 5 T cell receptor beta chains below, sequenced in a study of blood T cell repertoires in COVID-19. TCRdb keeps only in-frame clones here, not all; method: immunoSEQ multiplex PCR. The table lists about 65,000 clones, approximately 75% of them singletons. Specimen: peripheral blood. Every receptor here comes from an elderly man with acute or convalescent COVID-19.

J is TRBJ2-7 and V is TRBV2, with 7 bases lining up with TRBD1. V lost 4 bases and J lost 7; bases outside the gene matches: 10. CDR1 is SNHLY and CDR2 is FYNNEI in the germline V gene. This CDR3 spans 14 amino acids. The CDR3 protein is CASSVGGAFGEQYF. The CDR3 bases are TGTGCCAGCAGTGTAGGGGGCGCTTTTGGTGAGCAGTACTTC.

The chain has TRBV19 and TRBJ2-7; 8 nucleotides line up with TRBD1. Trimming at V came to 5 bases and at J to 0 bases, leaving 9 bases not matched to a gene. The CDR3 runs to 16 residues. Germline assignment: CDR1 LNHDA and CDR2 SQIVND (reference sequence). The CDR3 here is CASSGRQGTSSYEQYF. CDR3 coding DNA: TGTGCCAGTAGTGGACGACAGGGGACCAGCTCCTACGAGCAGTACTTC. The complete variable domain, with remaining parts taken from reference TRBV19 and TRBJ2-7, reads DGGITQSPKYLFRKEGQNVTLSCEQNLNHDAMYWYRQDPGQGLRLIYYSQIVNDFQKGDIAEGYSVSREKKESFPLTVTSAQKNPTAFYLCASSGRQGTSSYEQYFGPGTRLTVT.

This chain connects TRBV6-5 to TRBJ1-1; TRBD1 matches at 10 bases. The trim removed 6 bases at V and 0 bases at J, leaving 4 bases unmatched. The CDR3 spans 15 residues. Germline CDR1 MNHEY, CDR2 SVGAGI. The DNA of the CDR3 is TGTGCCAGCAGGAGACAGGGGGCTTTGAACACTGAAGCTTTCTTT. Protein product: CASRRQGALNTEAFF.

The count of this clone is one. The V call is TRBV6-1, the J call TRBJ1-2, with D possibly TRBD1 on 6 matching bases. This CDR3 has 12 residues. With 2 bases removed from V and 7 bases from J, the gap between germline ends came to 8 bases. Per germline, CDR1 MNHNS and CDR2 SASEGT. The CDR3 nucleotides read TGTGCCAGCAGTGAAAGGGGGTTTGGCTACACCTTC. This codes for CASSERGFGYTF.

This clone came up a few times. The chain uses TRBV5-1 and TRBJ1-2, with 7 bases matching TRBD1. Germline CDR1 reads SGHRS; CDR2 reads YFSETQ. The CDR3 covers 13 residues. J was trimmed by 4 bases and V by 4 bases; bases with no gene match: 4. The CDR3 loop reads CASSEQGSYGYTF. The CDR3 bases are TGCGCCAGCAGCGAACAGGGGTCCTATGGCTACACCTTC.